This TCR beta chain was captured by sequencing in a study of T cells in Graves' hyperthyroidism and ophthalmopathy. Points from the study as a whole: The majority of expanded thyroid clonotypes above 0.001 also appeared in blood. The model anticipated ophthalmopathy a median approximately six months pre-onset.

As to this clonotype: Its antigen is not identified.

RNA transcripts yielded amplified TCR beta CDR3 regions. The primer set for the first-round RT-PCR of the TCR CDR3 was HTBI. TCRdb ran MiXCR on the multiplex PCR reads and lists one entry per CDR3 protein. The data show a few hundred thousand distinct CDR3 sequences, just over 45% seen once. The diagnoses drew upon clinical symptoms, serum thyroxine and TRAb, thyroid ultrasound and orbital computed tomography. Trimming at V came to 6 bases and at J to 10 bases, leaving 8 bases not matched to a gene. Germline CDR1 MNHNS, CDR2 SASEGT. CDR3 length equals 12 residues. Sequenced sample: peripheral blood or thyroid tissue (not recorded which). The sequence derives from an adult woman with Graves' disease, either hyperthyroidism or ophthalmopathy (not recorded which). V usage is TRBV6-1 and J usage is TRBJ1-2, with 7 positions matching TRBD1. The CDR3 is CASRWDSRVYTF. The DNA for the CDR3 is TGTGCCAGCAGGTGGGACAGCCGGGTCTACACCTTC.